A single T cell receptor (beta chain) is shown here with its context. Its matching antigen is unknown. This entry comes from a study of a mutant IDH1 vaccine in newly diagnosed glioma. Turning to the study itself: Patients underwent eight vaccinations, which took place in weeks 1, 3, 5, 7, 11, 15, 19 and 23. Earlier therapy was either radiotherapy, temozolomide, or both, and most got both. Among treated patients, about 62% were male and about 38% female, and mean age was around 40 years.

The time point: week 11, during vaccination. Alongside topical imiquimod, each dose of vaccine comprised 300 ug of mutant IDH1 20-mer peptide. The method was immunoSEQ multiplex PCR; TCRdb's version includes in-frame clones alone and lacks a portion of them. The sample carries about 36,000 clones, 75% to 90% recorded once. Per germline, CDR1 SGHTA and CDR2 FQGNSA. Trimming took 5 bases from V and 4 from J, leaving 15 bases between them. This CDR3 has 15 residues. This TCR was sampled from a woman in her twenties or thirties with glioma. Some clones in this sample may be carry-over from other donors' samples. The source material was peripheral blood mononuclear cells (PBMCs), sampled from a glioma patient whose treatment included an IDH1 peptide vaccine. The chain couples TRBV7-2 to TRBJ2-1; D gene unclear. This chain's CDR3 is CASSREPTPYNEQFF. The CDR3 DNA reads as TGTGCCAGCAGCCGTGAACCAACCCCGTACAATGAGCAGTTCTTC.